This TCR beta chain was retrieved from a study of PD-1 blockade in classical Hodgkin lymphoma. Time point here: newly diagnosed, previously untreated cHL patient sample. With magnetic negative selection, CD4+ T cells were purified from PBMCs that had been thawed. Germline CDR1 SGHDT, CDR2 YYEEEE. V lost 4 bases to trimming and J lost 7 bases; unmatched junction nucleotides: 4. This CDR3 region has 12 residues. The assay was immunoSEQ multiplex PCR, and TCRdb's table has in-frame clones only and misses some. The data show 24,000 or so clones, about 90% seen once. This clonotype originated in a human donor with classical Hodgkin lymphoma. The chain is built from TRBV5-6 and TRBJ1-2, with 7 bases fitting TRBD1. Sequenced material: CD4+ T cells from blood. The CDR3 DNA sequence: TGTGCCAGCAGCGGTGGGACAGTTGGCTACACCTTC. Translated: CASSGGTVGYTF.